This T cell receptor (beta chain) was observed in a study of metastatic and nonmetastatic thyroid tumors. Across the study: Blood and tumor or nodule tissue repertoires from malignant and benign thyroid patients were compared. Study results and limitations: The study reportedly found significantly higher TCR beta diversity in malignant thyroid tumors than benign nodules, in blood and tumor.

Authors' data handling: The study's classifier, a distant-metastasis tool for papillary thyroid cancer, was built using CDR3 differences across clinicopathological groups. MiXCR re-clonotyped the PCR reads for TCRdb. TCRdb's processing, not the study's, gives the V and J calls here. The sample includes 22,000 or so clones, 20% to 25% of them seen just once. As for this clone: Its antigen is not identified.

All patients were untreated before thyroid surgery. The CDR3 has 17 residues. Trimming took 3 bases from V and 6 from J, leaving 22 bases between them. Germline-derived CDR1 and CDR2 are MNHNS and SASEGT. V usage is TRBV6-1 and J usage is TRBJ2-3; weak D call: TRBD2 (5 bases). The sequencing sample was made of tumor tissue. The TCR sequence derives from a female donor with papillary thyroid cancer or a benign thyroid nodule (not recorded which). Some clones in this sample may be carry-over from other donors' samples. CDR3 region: CASSEVEGSGSRDTQYF. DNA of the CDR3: TGTGCCAGCAGTGAGGTGGAAGGCAGCGGTTCGCGGGATACGCAGTATTTT.